Detailed here is one T cell receptor beta chain. Its matching antigen is unknown. Described treatment: about 20 received Ad26.COV2.S at low or high dose, single or two shots; roughly 5 received placebo; per-sample allocation not given. Sampling was done on day 63 after the first vaccine or placebo injection. Expressing Wuhan-strain SARS-CoV-2 spike, an Ad26 vector served as the vaccine. The CDR3 totals 14 residues. The V end lost 5 bases, the J end lost 6 bases, and 16 bases lay between the germline ends. Germline CDR1 is LNHDA and CDR2 is SQIVND (reference sequence). This sample is part of a study of Ad26.COV2.S vaccination and SARS-CoV-2 variants. Overall study: Donor had been placed in the Ad26.COV2.S arm of the COV1001 trial.

Study results and limitations: Vaccinees showed greater spike-specific TCR breadth than placebo recipients.

TCRdb keeps only in-frame clones here, not all; method: immunoSEQ multiplex PCR. This table holds hundreds of thousands of clones, less than 90% found once. The material was peripheral blood, obtained in a trial of Ad26.COV2.S vaccine versus placebo. The V call is TRBV19, the J call TRBJ1-1; D perhaps matches TRBD1 (5 bases). The clonotype originates from a person between 18 and 59 years old who received the Ad26.COV2.S COVID-19 vaccine or a placebo. The CDR3 nucleotides read TGTGCCAGTAGTTCGCGGGGCCGTCGGTCTGAAGCTTTCTTT. Translated: CASSSRGRRSEAFF.